The 15 T cell receptor beta chains in this list originate from one sample, sequenced in a study of OX40 agonist ivuxolimab in advanced cancers. Here immunoSEQ multiplex PCR was the method, and the copy in TCRdb shows in-frame clones only, minus some. This table has around 46,000 clones, about 79% appearing once. This material consisted of CD4+ or CD8+ T cells sorted from blood, taken in a trial of the OX40 agonist ivuxolimab. Receptor source: an adult with an advanced solid tumor such as melanoma, head and neck, liver or kidney cancer.

The chain uses TRBV5-6 and TRBJ2-4, with TRBD1 identical over 9 bases. With 4 bases clipped from V and 1 base from J, the junction kept 12 bases outside the gene matches. The germline V gene encodes CDR1 SGHDT and CDR2 YYEEEE. The CDR3 spans 18 residues. CDR3 coding DNA: TGTGCCAGCAGCCTCGACCGACAGGGGGGGACGGCCAAAAACATTCAGTACTTC. This codes for CASSLDRQGGTAKNIQYF.

Points on this clone: The germline gene is not matched at one end of the junction; a read error may be the cause. The gene calls are TRBV5-6 and TRBJ2-3; 10 bases line up with TRBD1. The CDR3 runs to 11 residues. Germline V gene sequence: CDR1 SGHDT, CDR2 YYEEEE. CDR3 in amino acids: CASVSGTGVVF. CDR3 nucleotides: TGTGCCAGCGTATCCGGGACAGGGGTAGTATTT.

The rearrangement uses TRBV7-2 and TRBJ1-3; 8 bases agree with TRBD1. Germline V gene data show CDR1 as SGHTA and CDR2 as FQGNSA. V shed 0 bases, J shed 4 bases, and the junction held 2 bases outside the gene matches. The CDR3 is made up of 15 amino acids. CDR3 sequence (DNA): TGTGCCAGCAGCTTAGCAACAGGGGGAGGAAACACCATATATTTT. It encodes CASSLATGGGNTIYF.

The chain links TRBV7-6 to TRBJ1-6; the D is unclear. Germline CDR1 and CDR2: SGHVS and FNYEAQ. Trimming removed 2 bases from V and 7 bases from J, with 15 bases in between. The CDR3 has 16 amino acids. This CDR3 is CASSLSSARENSPLHF. In nucleotides, the CDR3 is TGTGCCAGCAGCTTATCGTCGGCGCGGGAGAATTCACCCCTCCACTTT.

This chain links TRBV6-1 with TRBJ1-5; D may be TRBD1 (6 bases). The germline V gene has CDR1 MNHNS and CDR2 SASEGT. This CDR3 has 14 amino acids. Trimming pared 6 bases from V and 5 bases from J, leaving 14 bases between. The CDR3 loop is CASRDGTNYQPQHF. The CDR3 DNA reads TGTGCCAGCAGAGATGGGACAAATTATCAGCCCCAGCATTTT.

The chain combines TRBV7-8 with TRBJ2-2; a weak D match, TRBD2 (6 bases). The V and J ends lost 0 bases and 8 bases respectively, with 16 bases between them. The CDR3 runs 16 residues. The germline V gene encodes CDR1 SGHVS and CDR2 FQNEAQ. CDR3 DNA: TGTGCCAGCAGCTTAGCGGAGGGGCTAGTCAGAGGGGAGCTGTTTTTT. It specifies CASSLAEGLVRGELFF.

V and J are TRBV4-1 and TRBJ2-3; 10 bases line up with TRBD2. V was pared by 1 base and J by 2 bases, with 15 bases of the junction left unmatched. The CDR3 has 20 amino acids. The germline V gene has CDR1 MGHRA and CDR2 YSYEKL. The CDR3: CASSQVWSSGGFRATDTQYF. Written as DNA, the CDR3 is TGCGCCAGCAGCCAAGTCTGGTCTAGCGGGGGTTTTAGGGCCACAGATACGCAGTATTTT.

This clone appeared a single time. This chain links TRBV9 with TRBJ2-3; D is possibly TRBD2 (5 bases). V shed 1 base and J shed 0 bases, with 12 bases lying between them. The germline V gene encodes CDR1 SGDLS and CDR2 YYNGEE. The CDR3 spans 16 residues. CDR3 residues: CASSVSRGYSTDTQYF. The CDR3 DNA reads as TGTGCCAGCAGCGTATCACGGGGATATAGCACAGATACGCAGTATTTT.

This chain connects TRBV28 to TRBJ1-1, with TRBD1 matching over 7 bases. J was trimmed by 4 bases and V by 10 bases; bases with no gene match: 9. The CDR3 length is 13 residues. Looked up from germline, CDR1 is MDHEN and CDR2 is SYDVKM. The CDR3 region is CATQQGRSTEAFF. The CDR3 coding sequence is TGTGCCACTCAACAGGGGAGGAGCACTGAAGCTTTCTTT.

V and J are TRBV18 and TRBJ1-1; D may be TRBD1 (5 bases). CDR1 and CDR2 from the germline V gene are KGHSH and LQKENI. V lost 3 bases, J lost 1 base, and 6 bases lay in between. The CDR3 runs 13 residues. The CDR3 sequence: CASSPQGNTEAFF. CDR3 sequence (DNA): TGTGCCAGCTCACCTCAGGGGAACACTGAAGCTTTCTTT.

The chain joins TRBV7-2 to TRBJ2-3, with 10 nucleotides matching TRBD1. Germline CDR1 is SGHTA and CDR2 is FQGNSA. Germline trimming cut 7 bases from V and 2 bases from J; bases unmatched to any gene: 9. CDR3 length: 16 residues. Here the CDR3 DNA reads TGTGCCAGCATCCCCACCGGGACAGGGGCCACAGATACGCAGTATTTT. Protein product: CASIPTGTGATDTQYF.

This clone was observed a single time. V gene TRBV5-1 combines with J gene TRBJ2-7; D remains ambiguous. Germline V CDR1 and CDR2: SGHRS, YFSETQ. The germline V and J ends were trimmed by 0 bases and 0 bases, with 7 bases remaining between them. The CDR3 has 14 residues. The CDR3, as DNA: TGCGCCAGCAGCTTGGAAGGGATCTCCTACGAGCAGTACTTC. Protein: CASSLEGISYEQYF. Supplemented by reference TRBV5-1 and TRBJ2-7, the full variable domain reads KAGVTQTPRYLIKTRGQQVTLSCSPISGHRSVSWYQQTPGQGLQFLFEYFSETQRNKGNFPGRFSGRQFSNSRSEMNVSTLELGDSALYLCASSLEGISYEQYFGPGTRLTVT.

V is TRBV11-2 and J is TRBJ2-3; 7 positions match TRBD2. Germline loops: CDR1 SGHAT, CDR2 FQNNGV. V was pared by 4 bases and J by 2 bases, with 9 bases of the junction left unmatched. This CDR3 spans 16 amino acids. This CDR3 is CASSWTSSGLTDTQYF. The CDR3 DNA is TGTGCCAGCAGCTGGACCTCTAGCGGACTCACAGATACGCAGTATTTT.

The CDR3, as DNA: TGTGCCAGCAGCAAAGTTCGGCAGAGGGACACCGGGGAGCTGTTTTTT. This encodes CASSKVRQRDTGELFF. This chain joins TRBV21-1 and TRBJ2-2; TRBD2, the table's D call, lacks a check against the DNA. TRBV21-1 is flagged as a pseudogene. CDR3 length: 16 amino acids.

As DNA, the CDR3 is TGCGCCAGCAGCTTGGTGGGTGGCTTCAGCTCTGGAAACACCATATATTTT. Amino acid sequence: CASSLVGGFSSGNTIYF. V usage is TRBV5-1 and J usage is TRBJ1-3; the D is unclear. The CDR3 length is 17 residues. V dropped 0 bases and J dropped 0 bases, with 13 bases sitting between them. Germline-derived CDR1 and CDR2 are SGHRS and YFSETQ. Combining the CDR3 with reference TRBV5-1 and TRBJ1-3 gives the whole variable domain KAGVTQTPRYLIKTRGQQVTLSCSPISGHRSVSWYQQTPGQGLQFLFEYFSETQRNKGNFPGRFSGRQFSNSRSEMNVSTLELGDSALYLCASSLVGGFSSGNTIYFGEGSWLTVV.